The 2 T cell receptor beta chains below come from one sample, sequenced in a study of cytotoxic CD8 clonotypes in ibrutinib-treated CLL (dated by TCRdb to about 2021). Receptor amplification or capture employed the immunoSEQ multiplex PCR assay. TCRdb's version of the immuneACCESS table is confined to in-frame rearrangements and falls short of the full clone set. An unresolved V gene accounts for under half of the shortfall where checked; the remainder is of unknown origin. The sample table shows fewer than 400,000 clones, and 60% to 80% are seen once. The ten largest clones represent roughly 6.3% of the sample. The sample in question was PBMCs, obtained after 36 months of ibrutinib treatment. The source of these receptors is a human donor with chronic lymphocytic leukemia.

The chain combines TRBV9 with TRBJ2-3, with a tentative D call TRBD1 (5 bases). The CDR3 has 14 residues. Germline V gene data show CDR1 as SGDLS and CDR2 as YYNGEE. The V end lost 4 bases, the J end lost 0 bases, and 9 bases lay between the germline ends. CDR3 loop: CASSTRQSTDTQYF. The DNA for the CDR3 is TGTGCCAGCAGCACCAGACAGAGCACAGATACGCAGTATTTT.

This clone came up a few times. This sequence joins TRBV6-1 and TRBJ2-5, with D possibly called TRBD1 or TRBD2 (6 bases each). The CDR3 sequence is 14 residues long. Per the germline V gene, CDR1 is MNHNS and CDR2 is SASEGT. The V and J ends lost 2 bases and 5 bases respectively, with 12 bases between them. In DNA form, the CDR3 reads TGTGCCAGCAGTGAATTGGGGGGCTGGGAGACCCAGTACTTC. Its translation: CASSELGGWETQYF.